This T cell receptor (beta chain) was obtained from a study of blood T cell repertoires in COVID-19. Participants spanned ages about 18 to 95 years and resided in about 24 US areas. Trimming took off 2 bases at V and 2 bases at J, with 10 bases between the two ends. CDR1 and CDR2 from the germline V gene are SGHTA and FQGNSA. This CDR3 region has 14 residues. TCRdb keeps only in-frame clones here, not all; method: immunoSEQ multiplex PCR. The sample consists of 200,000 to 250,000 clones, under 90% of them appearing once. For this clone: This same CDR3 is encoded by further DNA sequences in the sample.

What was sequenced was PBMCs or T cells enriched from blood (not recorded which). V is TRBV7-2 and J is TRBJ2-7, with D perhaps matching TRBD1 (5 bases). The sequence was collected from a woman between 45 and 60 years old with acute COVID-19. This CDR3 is CASSLSRTTYEQYF. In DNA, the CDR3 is TGTGCCAGCAGCTTATCCAGGACAACCTACGAGCAGTACTTC.